This TCR beta chain was retrieved from a study of T cell repertoires in aging, cancer and after chemotherapy. Across the whole study: Healthy donor repertoires were recorded over several months to years and showed clear clonal overlap. Study-wide results and limits: These repertoire data do not allow conclusions about immunological memory after chemotherapy. Compared with age-matched healthy donors, untreated hematological or solid cancer patients showed higher blood TCR clonality. Rebound thymic output was suggested by rising median generation probability during chemotherapy in each cancer cohort.

This clonotype was observed a few times. What it binds is unknown. A mixed TRB-A/B primer pool amplified rearranged TRB by multiplex touch-down PCR. One entry per CDR3 protein results from TCRdb running MiXCR on the multiplex PCR reads. The sample has more than 350 distinct CDR3 sequences, 34% seen once. Peripheral blood genomic DNA, not sorted cells or RNA, was the template. The source is a human donor in good health. Input material: blood.

The CDR3, as DNA: TGTGCCATCAGTACAGGGTCAACTAATGAAAAACTGTTTTTT. Protein sequence: CAISTGSTNEKLFF. The genes are TRBV10-3 and TRBJ1-4, with D perhaps matching TRBD1 (6 bases). Per germline, CDR1 ENHRY and CDR2 SYGVKD. The CDR3 extends over 14 amino acids. Trimming pared 5 bases from V and 0 bases from J, leaving 7 bases between.